Listed here are 26 T cell receptor beta chains from one sample, sequenced in a study of T-cell reconstitution after alpha-beta-depleted transplantation in children. Construction of the TCRbeta library involved unique molecular identifiers. TCRdb re-derived calls from the PCR reads in MiXCR, one entry per CDR3 protein. The table lists some 340,000 distinct CDR3 sequences, about a tenth of them singletons. The sample in question was PBMCs from the stem cell graft donor, obtained from the stem cell graft. The receptors derive from a human donor who donated a stem cell graft to a child with acute lymphoblastic leukemia.

This clonotype occurred many times. CDR3 sequence: CASSLGGTGTEAFF. In DNA form, the CDR3 reads TGTGCCAGCAGCTTAGGTGGGACGGGCACTGAAGCTTTCTTT. The chain combines TRBV7-9 with TRBJ1-1; weak D call: TRBD1 (5 bases). The germline V and J ends were trimmed by 1 base and 4 bases, with 10 bases remaining between them. CDR1 SEHNR and CDR2 FQNEAQ come from the germline V gene (reference sequence). The CDR3 spans 14 residues. Complete variable domain (other parts from reference TRBV7-9 and TRBJ1-1): DTGVSQNPRHKITKRGQNVTFRCDPISEHNRLYWYRQTLGQGPEFLTYFQNEAQLEKSRLLSDRFSAERPKGSFSTLEIQRTEQGDSAMYLCASSLGGTGTEAFFGQGTRLTVV.

V is TRBV20-1 and J is TRBJ2-1; TRBD1 aligns across 8 bases. Germline CDR1 reads DFQATT; CDR2 reads SNEGSKA (reference sequence). CDR3 size: 16 residues. V trimming: 6 bases; J trimming: 1 base; junction bases outside the gene matches: 11. The DNA of the CDR3 is TGCAGTGCGTTTTTAACGGGACAGGTGTCCTACAATGAGCAGTTCTTC. This translates into CSAFLTGQVSYNEQFF.

The sample holds a few counts of this clonotype. The CDR3 DNA reads TGCAGCGTTGTGTCAGATTCCTACGAGCAGTACTTC. Translated: CSVVSDSYEQYF. This chain joins TRBV29-1 and TRBJ2-7; D gene ambiguous. Trimming removed 4 bases from V and 1 base from J, with 8 bases in between. The CDR3 sequence is 12 residues long. CDR1 SQVTM and CDR2 ANQGSEA come from the germline V gene.

The chain employs TRBV7-8 and TRBJ2-5; D is tentatively TRBD1 or TRBD2 (6 bases each). The CDR3 is 15 amino acids. Germline values: CDR1 SGHVS, CDR2 FQNEAQ. The germline V and J ends were trimmed by 0 bases and 3 bases, with 11 bases remaining between them. CDR3 sequence: CASSLAGGGKETQYF. In DNA, the CDR3 is TGTGCCAGCAGCTTAGCGGGGGGCGGAAAAGAGACCCAGTACTTC.

The J gene is TRBJ2-3, the V gene TRBV20-1; D is possibly TRBD2 (6 bases). CDR1 DFQATT and CDR2 SNEGSKA come from the germline V gene (reference sequence). CDR3 length equals 12 residues. Trimming pared 5 bases from V and 5 bases from J, leaving 11 bases between. CDR3 DNA sequence: TGCAGTGCTTGTCGACTAGAAGATACGCAGTATTTT. It yields the protein CSACRLEDTQYF.

As concerns this clonotype: One end of the junction fails to match germline, which may point to a read error. This chain uses TRBV5-1 with TRBJ2-5; the D gene is possibly TRBD2 (6 bases). Germline CDR1 reads SGHRS; CDR2 reads YFSETQ. The CDR3 has 14 residues. CDR3 protein: CAGSLPGLGETQYF. CDR3 nucleotide sequence: TGCGCCGGCAGCTTGCCGGGACTGGGAGAGACCCAGTACTTC.

In its sample, this clonotype was seen many times. This chain connects TRBV12-3 or TRBV12-4 to TRBJ1-1; TRBD1 is a possible D gene (5 bases). The V gene lost 1 base and the J gene lost 3 bases, with 9 bases spanning the gap. This CDR3 is built from 14 residues. The CDR3, as DNA: TGTGCCAGCAGTTTAGGGCGGGGGGACACTGAAGCTTTCTTT. Translating it yields CASSLGRGDTEAFF.

The V and J genes are TRBV10-2 and TRBJ2-5; D unclear. Trimming removed 4 bases from V and 2 bases from J, with 11 bases in between. The CDR3 runs 14 residues. Germline CDR1 reads WSHSY; CDR2 reads SAAADI. The CDR3, as DNA: TGCGCCAGCAGTGGGTCACGCGTACAAGAGACCCAGTACTTC. The encoded protein is CASSGSRVQETQYF.

This clonotype was observed a few times. The CDR3 loop is CASSVTSFTDTQYF. The CDR3, as DNA: TGTGCCAGCAGCGTGACTAGCTTTACAGATACGCAGTATTTT. The chain combines TRBV9 with TRBJ2-3; 7 bases agree with TRBD2. Germline assignment: CDR1 SGDLS and CDR2 YYNGEE. This CDR3 spans 14 amino acids. With 2 bases clipped from V and 3 bases from J, the junction kept 3 bases outside the gene matches.

The chain combines TRBV5-8 with TRBJ2-5; 10 bases are shared with TRBD2. Trimming at V came to 3 bases and at J to 5 bases, leaving 10 bases not matched to a gene. Germline V gene lookup returns CDR1 SGHTS and CDR2 YDEGEE. The CDR3 runs to 16 residues. CDR3 protein: CASSYSGRILGETQYF. CDR3 DNA: TGTGCCAGCAGCTATAGCGGGAGGATCTTAGGGGAGACCCAGTACTTC.

V usage is TRBV6-1 and J usage is TRBJ2-3, with 9 bases aligning to TRBD2. Germline values: CDR1 MNHNS, CDR2 SASEGT. V was pared by 7 bases and J by 3 bases, with 20 bases of the junction left unmatched. The CDR3 contains 19 residues. The CDR3 loop reads CASKSLGAVGRGGTDTQYF. CDR3 coding DNA: TGTGCCAGCAAGTCTCTGGGAGCGGTGGGGCGGGGGGGGACAGATACGCAGTATTTT.

This clonotype has at least ten counts. This sequence joins TRBV5-1 and TRBJ1-4; possibly TRBD1 for D (6 bases). Germline assignment: CDR1 SGHRS and CDR2 YFSETQ. The CDR3 is 15 amino acids. Deletions cut 4 bases from V and 11 bases from J, with 21 bases between. CDR3 residues: CASSAGAGPGDKLFF. The CDR3 DNA reads TGCGCCAGCAGCGCGGGGGCCGGGCCGGGAGATAAACTGTTTTTT.

This clonotype was counted ten times or more. This chain links TRBV2 with TRBJ2-7, with D possibly TRBD2 on 6 matching bases. The ends were cut back, 10 bases at V and 2 bases at J, with 21 bases in the middle. The germline CDR1 and CDR2 sequences are SNHLY and FYNNEI. The CDR3 sequence is 15 residues long. This CDR3 is CATGTGDLWAYEQYF. The CDR3 coding sequence is TGTGCCACCGGGACTGGGGATCTTTGGGCCTACGAGCAGTACTTC.

This clonotype was counted a few times. The rearrangement links TRBV10-3 to TRBJ2-1; 8 bases align to TRBD2. Germline values: CDR1 ENHRY, CDR2 SYGVKD. J gave up 7 bases and V 6 bases, and 8 bases lay outside the gene matches. The CDR3 has 14 residues. CDR3 protein: CAIRPGGAKNEQFF. The CDR3 DNA reads as TGTGCCATCAGGCCGGGAGGGGCAAAAAATGAGCAGTTCTTC.

This clonotype was detected only a few times. The V gene is TRBV10-3, the J gene TRBJ2-1; D is perhaps TRBD1 (5 bases). Trimming left V 4 bases short and J 4 bases short, with 11 bases between. This CDR3 is 14 amino acids long. Germline lookup yields CDR1 ENHRY and CDR2 SYGVKD. The CDR3: CAISGAGSYNEQFF. The CDR3 DNA sequence: TGTGCCATCAGTGGGGCAGGGTCATACAATGAGCAGTTCTTC.

V usage is TRBV7-2 and J usage is TRBJ2-3; 7 bases agree with TRBD1. The ends lost 3 bases at V and 0 bases at J; junction bases unmatched: 3. Germline V gives CDR1 SGHTA, CDR2 FQGNSA. The CDR3 covers 15 residues. As DNA, the CDR3 is TGTGCCAGCAGCTTCCGGGACAGAAGCACAGATACGCAGTATTTT. This gives the protein CASSFRDRSTDTQYF.

The chain has TRBV3-1 and TRBJ2-1, with D unclear. The CDR3 consists of 13 residues. Germline values: CDR1 LGHDT, CDR2 YNNKEL (reference sequence). V lost 0 bases and J lost 9, with 9 bases in between. The CDR3 nucleotides read TGTGCCAGCAGCCAAGACGCTGCGTCTGAGCAGTTCTTC. As protein: CASSQDAASEQFF.

This rearrangement joins TRBV5-1 to TRBJ2-2; D uncertain. From germline, CDR1 is SGHRS and CDR2 YFSETQ. The CDR3 is made up of 16 amino acids. Trimming took 3 bases from V and 1 from J, leaving 13 bases between them. Here the CDR3 DNA reads TGCGCCAGCAGCTCCCTAGACAACATGAACACCGGGGAGCTGTTTTTT. It yields the protein CASSSLDNMNTGELFF. Full variable domain (missing parts from reference TRBV5-1 and TRBJ2-2): KAGVTQTPRYLIKTRGQQVTLSCSPISGHRSVSWYQQTPGQGLQFLFEYFSETQRNKGNFPGRFSGRQFSNSRSEMNVSTLELGDSALYLCASSSLDNMNTGELFFGEGSRLTVL.

This chain connects TRBV6-5 to TRBJ2-1; 8 bases match TRBD2. CDR3 size: 16 residues. After removal of 0 bases from V and 7 bases from J, the junction contained 8 bases not matched to a gene. In germline, CDR1 is MNHEY, CDR2 SVGAGI. CDR3 coding DNA: TGTGCCAGCAGTTACTCAATCAATAGCGGGAAGAATGAGCAGTTCTTC. Its protein is CASSYSINSGKNEQFF.

This clonotype was counted many times. The rearrangement uses TRBV12-3 or TRBV12-4 and TRBJ2-2; D may be TRBD2 (6 bases). The CDR3 covers 13 residues. The V end was cut by 5 bases, the J end by 5 bases, with 9 bases between. The CDR3 region is CASSLAGTGELFF. The CDR3 DNA reads TGTGCCAGCAGTCTTGCGGGGACCGGGGAGCTGTTTTTT.

The table lists this clonotype with many counts. The chain links TRBV5-1 to TRBJ2-4; D possibly corresponds to TRBD1 (5 bases). Trimming stripped 0 bases from V and 5 bases from J, with 12 bases between. Germline V gives CDR1 SGHRS, CDR2 YFSETQ. This CDR3 has 15 residues. The CDR3 spells CASSLAPGSQNIQYF. CDR3 in DNA: TGCGCCAGCAGCTTGGCCCCAGGGTCCCAAAACATTCAGTACTTC.

This chain links TRBV20-1 with TRBJ2-3; 7 bases line up with TRBD2. The CDR3 is 18 amino acids. Germline CDR1 and CDR2: DFQATT and SNEGSKA (reference sequence). Trimming at V came to 2 bases and at J to 3 bases, leaving 17 bases not matched to a gene. The CDR3 nucleotides are TGCAGTGCTAGACATCCAGCGCGACGAGCGGGGTTTACAGATACGCAGTATTTT. Its protein is CSARHPARRAGFTDTQYF.

The chain has TRBV20-1 and TRBJ1-1, with D possibly matching TRBD1 (6 bases). The CDR3 covers 14 residues. V was clipped by 3 bases and J by 4 bases, with 15 bases between them. CDR1 and CDR2 from the germline V gene are DFQATT and SNEGSKA (reference sequence). This CDR3 reads CSARPLRGGTEAFF. DNA of the CDR3: TGCAGTGCTAGGCCTCTCAGGGGTGGCACTGAAGCTTTCTTT.

The chain joins TRBV20-1 to TRBJ2-2; D may be TRBD1 or TRBD2 (5 bases each). The CDR3 runs to 15 residues. The V gene's germline CDR1 is DFQATT and CDR2 SNEGSKA (reference sequence). Between the trimmed V and J ends, which lost 0 bases and 1 base, there was a span of 9 bases. CDR3 residues: CSAREWGRNTGELFF. The CDR3 coding sequence is TGCAGTGCTAGAGAGTGGGGGAGGAACACCGGGGAGCTGTTTTTT.

This clonotype has at least ten counts. The V call is TRBV6-5, the J call TRBJ2-3, with unresolved D. The CDR3 runs to 14 residues. Germline CDR1 is MNHEY and CDR2 is SVGAGI. Trimming stripped 5 bases from V and 3 bases from J, with 12 bases between. The DNA for the CDR3 is TGTGCCAGCAGTCTCCCAGACTTAACAGATACGCAGTATTTT. Translation: CASSLPDLTDTQYF.

The rearrangement links TRBV5-1 to TRBJ2-4; no firm D call. The V and J ends lost 0 bases and 4 bases respectively, with 5 bases between them. The CDR3 spans 13 residues. Germline lookup yields CDR1 SGHRS and CDR2 YFSETQ. The CDR3 loop reads CASSLDGKNIQYF. In DNA form, the CDR3 reads TGCGCCAGCAGCTTGGATGGGAAAAACATTCAGTACTTC.